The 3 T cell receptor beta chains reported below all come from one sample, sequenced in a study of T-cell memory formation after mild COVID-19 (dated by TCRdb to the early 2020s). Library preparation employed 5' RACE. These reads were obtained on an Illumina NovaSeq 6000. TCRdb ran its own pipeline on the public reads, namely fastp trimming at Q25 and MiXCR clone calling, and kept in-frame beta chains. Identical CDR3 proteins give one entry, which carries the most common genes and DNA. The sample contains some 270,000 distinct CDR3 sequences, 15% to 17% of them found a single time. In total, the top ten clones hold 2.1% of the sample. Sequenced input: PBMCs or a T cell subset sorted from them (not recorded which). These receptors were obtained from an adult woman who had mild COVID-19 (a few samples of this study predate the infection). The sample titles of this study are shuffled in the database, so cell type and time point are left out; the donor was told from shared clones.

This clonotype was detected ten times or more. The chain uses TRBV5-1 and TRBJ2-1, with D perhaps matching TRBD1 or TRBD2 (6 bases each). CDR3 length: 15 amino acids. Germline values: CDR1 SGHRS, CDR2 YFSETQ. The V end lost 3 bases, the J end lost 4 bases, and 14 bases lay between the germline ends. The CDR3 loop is CASSWGAPRYNEQFF. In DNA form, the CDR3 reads TGCGCCAGCAGCTGGGGGGCCCCGAGATACAATGAGCAGTTCTTC.

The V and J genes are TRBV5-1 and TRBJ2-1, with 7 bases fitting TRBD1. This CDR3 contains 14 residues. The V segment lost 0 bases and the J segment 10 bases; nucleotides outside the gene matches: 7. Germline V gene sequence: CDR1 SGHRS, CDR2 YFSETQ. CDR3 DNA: TGCGCCAGCAGCTTGGGAGAGGGGGCGAAAGAGCAGTTCTTC. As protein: CASSLGEGAKEQFF. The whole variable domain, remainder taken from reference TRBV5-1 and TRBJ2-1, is KAGVTQTPRYLIKTRGQQVTLSCSPISGHRSVSWYQQTPGQGLQFLFEYFSETQRNKGNFPGRFSGRQFSNSRSEMNVSTLELGDSALYLCASSLGEGAKEQFFGPGTRLTVL.

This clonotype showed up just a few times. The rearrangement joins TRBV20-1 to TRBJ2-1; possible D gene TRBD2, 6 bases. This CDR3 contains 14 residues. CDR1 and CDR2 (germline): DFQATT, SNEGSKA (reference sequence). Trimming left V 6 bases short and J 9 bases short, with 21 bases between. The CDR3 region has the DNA TGCAGTGCCCCCGCGGGGCTAGTTAGGGGTGAGCAGTTCTTC. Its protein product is CSAPAGLVRGEQFF.